This record looks at one TCR beta chain sequence and its context. The data derive from a study of blood T cell repertoires in COVID-19. Study details: The United States, Italy and Spain supplied acute and convalescent COVID-19 samples. The analysed material was cDNA or gDNA that came from T cells, B-cell-depleted T cells, or PBMCs.

V dropped 5 bases and J dropped 5; count of bases not matched to a gene: 7. The CDR3 consists of 14 residues. Per the germline V gene, CDR1 is MNHEY and CDR2 is SVGAGI. Original methodology: It was from reference gene primer amplification that nucleated cell counts were estimated. Sequenced by immunoSEQ multiplex PCR; TCRdb stores in-frame clones only, minus some. V, J and clone size derive from that table, while D and trimming were established from the DNA sequence. This table has some 200,000 clones, roughly 88% appearing once. The clonotype originates from a middle-aged woman who had recovered from COVID-19. Material for sequencing was peripheral blood. The gene calls are TRBV6-5 and TRBJ1-2; 8 bases agree with TRBD1. The CDR3 region has the DNA TGTGCCAGCAGTCCCCCAGGGGGCCGGTATGGCTACACCTTC. Translating it yields CASSPPGGRYGYTF.